The 10 T cell receptor beta chains in this list originate from one sample, sequenced in a study of sequential checkpoint blockade in melanoma. The method was immunoSEQ multiplex PCR; TCRdb's version includes in-frame clones alone and lacks a portion of them. The table records about 18,000 clones, roughly two thirds of them present only once. Treatment meaning: randomized to nivolumab then ipilimumab (arm A) or the reverse (arm B). Specimen: CD8+ T cells sorted from blood (inferred from file names), collected from a patient given nivolumab and ipilimumab in sequence. The receptors were gathered from a human donor with melanoma.

The genes are TRBV5-4 and TRBJ1-6, with D unclear. The germline V gene has CDR1 SGHNT and CDR2 YYREEE (reference sequence). Trimming cost V 5 bases and J 6 bases, with 12 bases left between them. This CDR3 has 14 amino acids. CDR3 in amino acids: CASSYPGSNSPLHF. CDR3 in DNA: TGTGCCAGCAGTTATCCGGGAAGTAATTCACCCCTCCACTTT.

The chain couples TRBV6-1 to TRBJ2-1; maybe TRBD2 (5 bases). The CDR3 consists of 14 residues. Germline V gene data show CDR1 as MNHNS and CDR2 as SASEGT. V was trimmed by 4 bases and J by 2 bases, leaving 9 bases between them. The CDR3, as DNA: TGTGCCAGCAGTGCCGGGAAGGCCTACAATGAGCAGTTCTTC. Translating it yields CASSAGKAYNEQFF.

The chain has TRBV4-1 and TRBJ2-3; 8 nucleotides line up with TRBD2. The CDR3 runs to 17 residues. Germline-derived CDR1 and CDR2 are MGHRA and YSYEKL. V trimming: 0 bases; J trimming: 4 bases; junction bases outside the gene matches: 9. The CDR3 region has the DNA TGCGCCAGCAGCCAAGATGGAAAGCGGGAGCTCCCAGATACGCAGTATTTT. Encoded protein: CASSQDGKRELPDTQYF.

The chain joins TRBV7-9 to TRBJ1-1; D unclear. Trimming removed 4 bases from V and 5 bases from J, with 8 bases in between. The germline gives CDR1 SEHNR, CDR2 FQNEAQ (reference sequence). The CDR3 consists of 12 residues. The chain's CDR3 is CASSSTGTEAFF. CDR3 nucleotide sequence: TGTGCCAGCAGCTCTACGGGGACTGAAGCTTTCTTT.

A few counts support this clone. V usage is TRBV6-5 and J usage is TRBJ2-2; D is unclear. The germline V and J ends were trimmed by 2 bases and 7 bases, with 8 bases remaining between them. CDR1 and CDR2 (germline): MNHEY, SVGAGI. The CDR3 extends over 13 amino acids. The CDR3 is CASSYGAHGELFF. DNA for the CDR3: TGTGCCAGCAGTTACGGTGCACACGGGGAGCTGTTTTTT.

The chain links TRBV19 to TRBJ2-1, with 9 bases fitting TRBD2. Germline loops: CDR1 LNHDA, CDR2 SQIVND (reference sequence). CDR3 size: 15 residues. J was trimmed by 0 bases and V by 7 bases; bases with no gene match: 4. This chain's CDR3 is CASTFSGSSYNEQFF. The CDR3 DNA sequence: TGTGCCAGTACCTTTAGCGGGAGCTCCTACAATGAGCAGTTCTTC.

The chain uses TRBV15 and TRBJ1-6; D remains ambiguous. Trimming shortened V by 3 bases and J by 5 bases, and 5 bases separated the two germline ends. In germline, CDR1 is LNHNV, CDR2 YYDKDF (reference sequence). CDR3 length equals 13 residues. CDR3 sequence: CATSSTDNSPLHF. CDR3 DNA: TGTGCCACCAGCAGCACGGATAATTCACCCCTCCACTTT.

This clone was seen a few times. This chain connects TRBV7-6 to TRBJ2-1; D may be TRBD2 (5 bases). Trimming stripped 5 bases from V and 4 bases from J, with 12 bases between. The germline gives CDR1 SGHVS, CDR2 FNYEAQ. This CDR3 has 14 residues. CDR3 region: CASSALVSYNEQFF. The CDR3 DNA reads TGTGCCAGCAGCGCACTAGTTTCTTACAATGAGCAGTTCTTC.

This clone turned up a few times. The chain couples TRBV4-3 to TRBJ2-3, with 7 bases aligning to TRBD2. Germline V gene sequence: CDR1 LGHNA, CDR2 YSLEER. V trimming: 4 bases; J trimming: 4 bases; junction bases outside the gene matches: 11. The CDR3 totals 16 residues. CDR3 bases: TGCGCCAGCAGCCGCAATACACGGCGGGAGTCAGATACGCAGTATTTT. Translated, it gives CASSRNTRRESDTQYF.

The V gene is TRBV7-2, the J gene TRBJ2-5; D gene unclear. CDR1 and CDR2 from the germline V gene are SGHTA and FQGNSA. The CDR3 extends over 15 amino acids. V lost 4 bases and J 1 base, leaving 13 bases between the germline ends. The CDR3 protein is CASSSPRPSQETQYF. In nucleotides, the CDR3 is TGTGCCAGCAGCTCCCCCCGCCCCAGCCAAGAGACCCAGTACTTC. Full variable domain (remainder filled in from reference TRBV7-2 and TRBJ2-5): GAGVSQSPSNKVTEKGKDVELRCDPISGHTALYWYRQSLGQGLEFLIYFQGNSAPDKSGLPSDRFSAERTGGSVSTLTIQRTQQEDSAVYLCASSSPRPSQETQYFGPGTRLLVL.